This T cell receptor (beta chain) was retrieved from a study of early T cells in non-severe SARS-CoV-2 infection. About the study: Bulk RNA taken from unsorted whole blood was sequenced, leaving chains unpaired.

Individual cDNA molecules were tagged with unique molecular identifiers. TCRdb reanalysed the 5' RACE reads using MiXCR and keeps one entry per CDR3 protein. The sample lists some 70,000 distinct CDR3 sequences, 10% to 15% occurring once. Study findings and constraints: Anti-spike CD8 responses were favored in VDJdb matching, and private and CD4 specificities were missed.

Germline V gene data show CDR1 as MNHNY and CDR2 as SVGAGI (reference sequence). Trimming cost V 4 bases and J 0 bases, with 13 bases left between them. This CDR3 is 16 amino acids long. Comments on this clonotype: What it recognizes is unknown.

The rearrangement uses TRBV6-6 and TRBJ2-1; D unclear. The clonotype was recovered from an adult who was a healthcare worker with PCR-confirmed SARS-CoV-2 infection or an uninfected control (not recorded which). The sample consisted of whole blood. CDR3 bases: TGTGCCAGCAGTTCGTACCTCGAGCTCTCCTACAATGAGCAGTTCTTC. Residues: CASSSYLELSYNEQFF.